This T cell receptor beta chain was recorded in a study of breast tumors, draining lymph nodes, adjacent tissues. This clonotype was found many times. What it binds is not known. The CDR3 extends over 15 amino acids. The V and J ends lost 0 bases and 0 bases respectively, with 10 bases between them. Germline CDR1 is SGDLS and CDR2 is YYNGEE. The lymph nodes were axillary draining lymph nodes from breast cancer patients. TCRdb reprocessed the multiplex PCR reads via MiXCR and lists one record per CDR3 protein. In the table there are approximately 210,000 distinct CDR3 sequences, 32% of which are singletons. Overall study findings and caveats: Tumors had less TCR diversity than lymph nodes, more than nontumor tissue. Tumor and nontumor repertoires were significantly more similar in luminal-like than in basal-like breast cancer.

The chain has TRBV9 and TRBJ2-7; a weak D match, TRBD2 (5 bases). Sample: axillary lymph node tissue. The clonotype originates from a female donor with breast cancer. Some clones in this sample may be carry-over from other donors' samples. The CDR3 DNA sequence: TGTGCCAGCAGCGTAGGTGGGAGTGACTCCTACGAGCAGTACTTC. It encodes CASSVGGSDSYEQYF.